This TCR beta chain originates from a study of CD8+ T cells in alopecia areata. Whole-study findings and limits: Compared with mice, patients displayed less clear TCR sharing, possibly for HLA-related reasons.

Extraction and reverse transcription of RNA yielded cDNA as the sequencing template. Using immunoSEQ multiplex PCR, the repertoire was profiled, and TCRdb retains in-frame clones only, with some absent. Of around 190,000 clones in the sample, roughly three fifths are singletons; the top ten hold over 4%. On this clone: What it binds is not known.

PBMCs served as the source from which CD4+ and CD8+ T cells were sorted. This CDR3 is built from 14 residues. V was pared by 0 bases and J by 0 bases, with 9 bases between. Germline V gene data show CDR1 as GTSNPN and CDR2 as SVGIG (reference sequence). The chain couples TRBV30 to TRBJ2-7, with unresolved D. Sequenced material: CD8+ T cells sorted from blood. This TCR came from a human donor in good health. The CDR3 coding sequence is TGTGCCTGGAGTGTAGCGAGGAGCTCCTACGAGCAGTACTTC. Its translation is CAWSVARSSYEQYF.